The 24 T cell receptor beta chains in this list originate from one sample, sequenced in a study of PD-1 blockade in mismatch repair-deficient tumors. Clones were read by immunoSEQ multiplex PCR, and TCRdb kept only the in-frame ones, dropping some. This sample carries tens of thousands of clones, over 80% of them seen once, and the ten largest clones take roughly a fifth. Source: peripheral blood, taken 12 weeks after starting pembrolizumab. These receptor sequences come from an adult with mismatch repair-deficient cancer.

The V gene is TRBV2, the J gene TRBJ1-2, with no clear D. This CDR3 is built from 15 residues. V was clipped by 6 bases and J by 0 bases, with 14 bases between them. Germline CDR1 reads SNHLY; CDR2 reads FYNNEI. Here the CDR3 reads CASSLAQAPNYGYTF. The CDR3, as DNA: TGTGCCAGCAGCTTAGCTCAGGCTCCTAACTATGGCTACACCTTC.

The rearrangement uses TRBV7-6 and TRBJ2-3; D is undetermined. This CDR3 is 17 amino acids long. Between the trimmed V and J ends, which lost 5 bases and 2 bases, there was a span of 20 bases. The germline CDR1 and CDR2 sequences are SGHVS and FNYEAQ. The CDR3 DNA reads TGTGCCAGCAGCCCTGGAAGGGAACCTAATCTCACAGATACGCAGTATTTT. Protein product: CASSPGREPNLTDTQYF.

The chain links TRBV7-3 to TRBJ2-1, with 8 positions matching TRBD2. Germline CDR1 is SGHTA and CDR2 is FQGTGA. CDR3 size: 14 residues. J lost 9 bases, V lost 6 bases, and 10 bases had no gene match. The CDR3 sequence: CASSRPGLDAEQFF. CDR3 DNA: TGTGCCAGCAGTCGCCCGGGACTAGACGCTGAGCAGTTCTTC.

The rearrangement links TRBV29-1 to TRBJ2-7; D is unclear. The CDR3 loop spans 12 amino acids. V dropped 1 base and J dropped 4 bases, with 8 bases sitting between them. The germline V gene encodes CDR1 SQVTM and CDR2 ANQGSEA. Here the CDR3 reads CSVEGAMYEQYF. The CDR3 DNA follows: TGCAGCGTTGAAGGAGCGATGTACGAGCAGTACTTC.

The CDR3 here is CSGTLGGSETQYF. DNA of the CDR3: TGCAGCGGCACCTTGGGGGGCTCAGAGACCCAGTACTTC. The chain recombines TRBV29-1 with TRBJ2-5; D tentatively fits TRBD1 or TRBD2 (6 bases each). Germline V lookup: CDR1 SQVTM, CDR2 ANQGSEA. Trimming cost V 7 bases and J 4 bases, with 16 bases left between them. The CDR3 is 13 amino acids. The full variable domain, with the rest looked up from reference TRBV29-1 and TRBJ2-5, is SAVISQKPSRDICQRGTSLTIQCQVDSQVTMMFWYRQQPGQSLTLIATANQGSEATYESGFVIDKFPISRPNLTFSTLTVSNMSPEDSSIYLCSGTLGGSETQYFGPGTRLLVL.

The chain recombines TRBV5-8 with TRBJ2-1; 14 nucleotides match TRBD2. The CDR3 spans 15 residues. Germline V gene lookup returns CDR1 SGHTS and CDR2 YDEGEE. The V and J ends lost 3 bases and 8 bases, in that order; junction bases with no gene match: 4. For the CDR3, the DNA is TGTGCCAGCAGCTCCGGGACTAGCGGGAGCTATGAGCAGTTCTTC. Translating it yields CASSSGTSGSYEQFF.

The chain couples TRBV5-6 to TRBJ2-5, with D possibly being TRBD1 (6 bases). Germline V gene sequence: CDR1 SGHDT, CDR2 YYEEEE. CDR3 length: 14 residues. V lost 2 bases and J 4 bases, leaving 12 bases between the germline ends. The CDR3 protein is CASSLTGLGETQYF. The DNA of the CDR3 is TGTGCCAGCAGCTTAACAGGGCTCGGAGAGACCCAGTACTTC.

The gene calls are TRBV6-5 and TRBJ2-7; D is undetermined. Trimming took off 6 bases at V and 2 bases at J, with 11 bases between the two ends. Germline CDR1 is MNHEY and CDR2 is SVGAGI. The CDR3 length is 13 residues. The CDR3 DNA is TGTGCCAGCAGCCAAACAAAGGCCTACGAGCAGTACTTC. This encodes CASSQTKAYEQYF.

Worth noting for this clone: At one end the junction does not follow the germline gene, possibly because of a read error. This CDR3 reads CSLFLGNGQFF. CDR3 coding DNA: TGCAGCCTCTTCTTGGGCAATGGGCAGTTCTTC. This chain joins TRBV29-1 and TRBJ2-1; D gene uncertain. The CDR3 runs 11 residues. Germline V lookup: CDR1 SQVTM, CDR2 ANQGSEA.

J is TRBJ2-1 and V is TRBV4-2; 11 bases agree with TRBD1. After removal of 0 bases from V and 6 bases from J, the junction contained 7 bases not matched to a gene. Germline V gives CDR1 LGHNA, CDR2 YNFKEQ. The CDR3 runs to 17 residues. The CDR3 DNA reads TGTGCCAGCAGCCAAGATGGAGGACAGGGGGCCCTCAATGAGCAGTTCTTC. It specifies CASSQDGGQGALNEQFF.

The V call is TRBV6-5, the J call TRBJ2-3; weak D call: TRBD2 (6 bases). The CDR3 extends over 11 amino acids. The germline V gene has CDR1 MNHEY and CDR2 SVGAGI. Trimming cost V 8 bases and J 4 bases, with 7 bases left between them. The CDR3 loop reads CASRLADTQYF. For the CDR3, the DNA is TGTGCCAGCCGACTAGCAGATACGCAGTATTTT.

Comment on this clone: A read error may produce the germline difference seen at one junction end. CDR3 sequence: CASSLAYGDGGVLF. CDR3 nucleotide sequence: TGTGCCAGCAGCTTAGCCTACGGGGACGGTGGGGTGCTCTTC. The chain is built from TRBV7-9 and TRBJ2-7; D may correspond to TRBD1 or TRBD2 (5 bases each). CDR1 is SEHNR, CDR2 FQNEAQ, per germline (reference sequence). CDR3 length equals 14 residues.

The J gene is TRBJ2-7, the V gene TRBV13, with 8 bases identical to TRBD1. The V segment lost 3 bases and the J segment 2 bases; nucleotides outside the gene matches: 3. The germline gives CDR1 PRHDT, CDR2 FYEKMQ (reference sequence). The CDR3 has 14 amino acids. The CDR3 DNA sequence: TGTGCCAGCAGCTTTCAGGGGGCGCCCTACGAGCAGTACTTC. Translation gives CASSFQGAPYEQYF.

Worth noting for this clone: This sample includes further DNA sequences coding for the same CDR3. This chain links TRBV30 with TRBJ1-2, with no clear D. Trimming removed 1 base at V and 4 bases at J, with 4 bases between. From germline, CDR1 is GTSNPN and CDR2 SVGIG (reference sequence). The CDR3 consists of 11 residues. The CDR3 sequence: CAWSGAYGYTF. The CDR3 nucleotides read TGTGCCTGGAGTGGCGCCTATGGCTACACCTTC.

The chain carries TRBV7-6 and TRBJ2-5; a possible D gene is TRBD2 (5 bases). Germline CDR1 SGHVS, CDR2 FNYEAQ. The CDR3 has 13 residues. Trimming left V 6 bases short and J 2 bases short, with 10 bases between. The CDR3 nucleotides read TGTGCCAGCAGACCTCGGGGACAAGAGACCCAGTACTTC. Protein sequence: CASRPRGQETQYF.

This sequence joins TRBV27 and TRBJ2-3; 7 bases align to TRBD1. The CDR3 length is 15 residues. J lost 4 bases, V lost 2 bases, and 6 bases had no gene match. Germline V gene sequence: CDR1 MNHEY, CDR2 SMNVEV (reference sequence). CDR3 amino acids: CASSLRRGLADTQYF. The CDR3 DNA reads TGTGCCAGCAGTTTAAGAAGGGGGCTGGCAGATACGCAGTATTTT.

The V and J genes are TRBV30 and TRBJ2-5; maybe TRBD1 (5 bases). Germline loops: CDR1 GTSNPN, CDR2 SVGIG (reference sequence). Trimming removed 1 base from V and 7 bases from J, with 13 bases in between. The CDR3 length is 13 residues. CDR3 sequence reads: CAWSGQLFGTQYF. In nucleotides, the CDR3 is TGTGCCTGGAGTGGACAGTTATTTGGGACCCAGTACTTC.

The gene calls are TRBV4-1 and TRBJ2-3; D possibly uses TRBD1 or TRBD2 (5 bases each). This CDR3 has 15 amino acids. Germline lookup yields CDR1 MGHRA and CDR2 YSYEKL. V lost 1 base, J lost 5 bases, and 13 bases lay in between. The CDR3 DNA is TGCGCCAGCAGCCAAGTTTGGGGGTCTGGAGATACGCAGTATTTT. Translated: CASSQVWGSGDTQYF.

This chain joins TRBV2 and TRBJ2-5; D is perhaps TRBD2 (6 bases). The V end lost 7 bases, the J end lost 7 bases, and 10 bases lay between the germline ends. The CDR3 runs 11 residues. Germline values: CDR1 SNHLY, CDR2 FYNNEI. The CDR3 DNA is TGTGCCAGCAAGGCGGAGGGGACCCAGTACTTC. This sequence encodes CASKAEGTQYF.

The chain links TRBV28 to TRBJ2-4; D tentatively reads TRBD1 or TRBD2 (5 bases each). The CDR3 extends over 13 amino acids. In germline, CDR1 is MDHEN, CDR2 SYDVKM. The V end lost 6 bases, the J end lost 13 bases, and 19 bases lay between the germline ends. CDR3 amino acids: CASSLPGEWGQYF. The CDR3 bases are TGTGCCAGCAGCCTACCTGGGGAGTGGGGGCAGTACTTC.

By share, this clone ranks as large. V is TRBV5-1 and J is TRBJ2-2, with 15 positions matching TRBD2. The CDR3 length is 17 residues. The germline V gene encodes CDR1 SGHRS and CDR2 YFSETQ. The V gene end was trimmed by 5 bases and the J gene end by 5 bases; junction bases not matched to a gene: 7. The CDR3 DNA reads TGCGCCAGCAGACGGACTAGCGGGAGGGCTGGGACCGGGGAGCTGTTTTTT. Protein sequence: CASRRTSGRAGTGELFF.

The chain carries TRBV27 and TRBJ2-1, with TRBD2 as a possible D gene (6 bases). The CDR3 runs 17 residues. Trimming stripped 5 bases from V and 0 bases from J, with 17 bases between. Germline V gene sequence: CDR1 MNHEY, CDR2 SMNVEV (reference sequence). The CDR3 nucleotides are TGTGCCAGCAGTCCGGGAGCAGGGCCCAGCTCCTACAATGAGCAGTTCTTC. Its translation is CASSPGAGPSSYNEQFF.

The J gene is TRBJ2-3, the V gene TRBV6-1; 7 bases agree with TRBD1. Germline assignment: CDR1 MNHNS and CDR2 SASEGT. The CDR3 loop spans 15 amino acids. Trimming took 7 bases from V and 4 from J; bases not matched to a gene: 11. DNA of the CDR3: TGTGCCAGCACTTCGGGACAGTTTGGGGCAGATACGCAGTATTTT. The encoded protein is CASTSGQFGADTQYF.

The gene calls are TRBV6-6 and TRBJ2-5, with 10 nucleotides matching TRBD2. J lost 3 bases, V lost 6 bases, and 7 bases had no gene match. The germline gives CDR1 MNHNY, CDR2 SVGAGI (reference sequence). The CDR3 contains 15 residues. In nucleotides, the CDR3 is TGTGCCAGCAGCGATGTACTAGCGGGAAAAGAGACCCAGTACTTC. It encodes CASSDVLAGKETQYF.